The 4 T cell receptor beta chains below were found in one sample sequenced in a study of cytomegalovirus exposure and HLA in healthy donors. 13 Jbeta primers and 60 Vbeta primers were used for the PCR. Clones were read by immunoSEQ multiplex PCR, and TCRdb kept only the in-frame ones, dropping some. Of around 130,000 clones listed, around 77% are singletons. Sequencing was carried out using PBMCs. The receptors shown here come from a man aged 25-40 years in good health and CMV-seronegative.

The chain links TRBV4-1 to TRBJ1-2; possibly TRBD1 for D (5 bases). The germline V and J ends were trimmed by 0 bases and 4 bases, with 15 bases remaining between them. CDR1 and CDR2 from the germline V gene are MGHRA and YSYEKL. The CDR3 loop spans 16 amino acids. The CDR3 region is CASSQEWPGLSYGYTF. The CDR3 DNA sequence: TGCGCCAGCAGCCAAGAATGGCCAGGGTTGAGCTATGGCTACACCTTC.

This chain joins TRBV27 and TRBJ2-6; D is perhaps TRBD2 (5 bases). This CDR3 region has 18 residues. Germline CDR1 and CDR2: MNHEY and SMNVEV (reference sequence). With 4 bases removed from V and 0 bases from J, the gap between germline ends came to 16 bases. CDR3 bases: TGTGCCAGCAGTTACTCCGGGATTACCTACTCTGGGGCCAACGTCCTGACTTTC. Its translation is CASSYSGITYSGANVLTF.

This clone was seen only a few times. The chain combines TRBV5-1 with TRBJ1-1; D is unclear. CDR1 SGHRS and CDR2 YFSETQ come from the germline V gene. The length of the CDR3 is 14 residues. V gave up 4 bases and J gave up 1 base, with 11 bases separating them. The CDR3 spells CASSRGIGNTEAFF. CDR3 DNA: TGCGCCAGCAGCCGCGGGATAGGGAACACTGAAGCTTTCTTT.

The chain links TRBV5-1 to TRBJ1-4, with 9 bases that match TRBD1. V was clipped by 4 bases and J by 7 bases; unmatched bases: 5. The CDR3 contains 14 residues. Germline loops: CDR1 SGHRS, CDR2 YFSETQ. The DNA of the CDR3 is TGCGCCAGCAGCGAACAGGGGGCCGGTGAAAAACTGTTTTTT. Translated, it gives CASSEQGAGEKLFF.